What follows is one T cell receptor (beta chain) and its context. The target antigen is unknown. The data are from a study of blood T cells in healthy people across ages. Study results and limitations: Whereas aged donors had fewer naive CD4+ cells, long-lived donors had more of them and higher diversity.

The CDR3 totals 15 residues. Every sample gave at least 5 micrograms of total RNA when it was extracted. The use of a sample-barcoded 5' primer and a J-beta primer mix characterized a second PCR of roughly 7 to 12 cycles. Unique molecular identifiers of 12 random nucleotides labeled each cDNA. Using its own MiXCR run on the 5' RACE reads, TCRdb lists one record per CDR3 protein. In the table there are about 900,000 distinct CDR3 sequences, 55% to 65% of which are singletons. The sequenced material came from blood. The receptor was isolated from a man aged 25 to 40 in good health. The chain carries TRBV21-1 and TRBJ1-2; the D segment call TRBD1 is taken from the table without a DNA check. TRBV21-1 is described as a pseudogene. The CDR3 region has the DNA TGTGCCAGCAGCAAAGCGGACAGGGGCGCTACAGTCTACACCTTC. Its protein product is CASSKADRGATVYTF.